A selection of T cell receptor beta chains follows, all from one sample in a study of T-cell reconstitution after alpha-beta-depleted transplantation in children. One entry per CDR3 protein, called by TCRdb with MiXCR from the PCR reads. The sample holds 300,000 to 350,000 distinct CDR3 sequences, 23% seen once. Sample: PBMCs, mostly from graft donor cells, taken 180 days after TCRalphabeta/CD19-depleted stem cell transplant. The receptors derive from a male patient younger than 18 who had a stem cell transplant for acute lymphoblastic leukemia, so the T cells may come from the graft donor. CDR3s leave out the opening cysteine and the closing phenylalanine or tryptophan.

ASGDFPGPNTEAF | TRBJ1-1 | TRBV2
ASSLEPGNEQF | TRBJ2-1 | TRBV11-1
ASSPQATRHQETQY | TRBJ2-5 | TRBV7-9
ASSSGDTDTQY | TRBJ2-3 | TRBV6-6
ASSYYGGGNQPQH | TRBJ1-5 | TRBV6-5
ATSRGGLVGRVYEQY | TRBJ2-7 | TRBV15
ASSLRGWNEQY | TRBJ2-7 | TRBV12-3/TRBV12-4
ASSQGEASSYEQY | TRBJ2-7 | TRBV4-1
ASRLRTGIGYT | TRBJ1-2 | TRBV5-1
ASSLTDRSGNTIY | TRBJ1-3 | TRBV7-6
ASSPGGRSSYEQY | TRBJ2-7 | TRBV5-1
ASSTRPAGSVETQY | TRBJ2-5 | TRBV21-1
ASRLAGARTDTQY | TRBJ2-3 | TRBV6-5
ASSLGTGAGSSYNEQF | TRBJ2-1 | TRBV11-2
ASSFPRLAGEGRADTQY | TRBJ2-3 | TRBV12-3/TRBV12-4
SVPGVLSYEQY | TRBJ2-7 | TRBV29-1
ARTRGPPSGANVLT | TRBJ2-6 | TRBV30
ATAAGFNEKLF | TRBJ1-4 | TRBV10-3
ASGPLPAGPGEQF | TRBJ2-1 | TRBV4-2
ASSFPPVSGNTIY | TRBJ1-3 | TRBV5-5
ASSFMISYEQY | TRBJ2-7 | TRBV3-1
ASSRKERANEKLF | TRBJ1-4 | TRBV14
SARDWGGSSYEQY | TRBJ2-7 | TRBV20-1
ASSADGTSGSTDTQY | TRBJ2-3 | TRBV9
ASSPLPNYEQY | TRBJ2-7 | TRBV6-1
ASSYLIVSSYNEQF | TRBJ2-1 | TRBV13
ASSSTALNTEAF | TRBJ1-1 | TRBV5-1
ASSLAGRMNTEAF | TRBJ1-1 | TRBV5-1
ASSVSWTVTYEQY | TRBJ2-7 | TRBV2
ASSYRVYEQY | TRBJ2-7 | TRBV12-3/TRBV12-4
ASSFTDTANYGYT | TRBJ1-2 | TRBV7-3
SVGPGGGNQPQH | TRBJ1-5 | TRBV29-1
ASSYQGTVGKLF | TRBJ1-4 | TRBV6-5
ASRSTGTPGELF | TRBJ2-2 | TRBV7-6
ASSLRPVRYEQY | TRBJ2-7 | TRBV3-1
SAALGPHNIYEQY | TRBJ2-7 | TRBV20-1
ASSLGRGVRDEQF | TRBJ2-1 | TRBV11-2
AISESTGALQETQY | TRBJ2-5 | TRBV10-3
ASSLWGSSYNSPLH | TRBJ1-6 | TRBV12-3/TRBV12-4
ASSFSRTSGGDIQY | TRBJ2-4 | TRBV7-8
SATQGRETQY | TRBJ2-5 | TRBV20-1
ASSLSSGGFNYGYT | TRBJ1-2 | TRBV27
SARDVRGGHSPLH | TRBJ1-6 | TRBV20-1
ATSDFTGGNEQF | TRBJ2-1 | TRBV24-1
ASSLGAWTGRETQY | TRBJ2-5 | TRBV11-2
ASSSGSSGANVLT | TRBJ2-6 | TRBV5-1
ASSLRPQWQSYGYT | TRBJ1-2 | TRBV12-3/TRBV12-4
ASSLSHLAVSYGYT | TRBJ1-2 | TRBV27
ASSWTGSTAEQY | TRBJ2-7 | TRBV5-1
ASSQDGRDNEQF | TRBJ2-1 | TRBV3-1
ASSPRVRADEQY | TRBJ2-7 | TRBV12-3/TRBV12-4
ASTPTSGRTYNEQF | TRBJ2-1 | TRBV5-1
ASSLPPWTSGPAGPSYEQY | TRBJ2-7 | TRBV7-1
ASSPLTSGRVQY | TRBJ2-7 | TRBV13
ASRLTTSLGYEQY | TRBJ2-7 | TRBV28
ASSYAQGSGYT | TRBJ1-2 | TRBV6-5
ASSQRGSGANVLT | TRBJ2-6 | TRBV3-1
SVAQRLGGATYEQY | TRBJ2-7 | TRBV29-1
ASSKGGGISYEQY | TRBJ2-7 | TRBV21-1